This passage covers 21 T cell receptor beta chains from one sample sequenced in a study of vaccination and CD4 T cells after COVID-19. Regarding treatment: roughly 10-day PBMC culture with coronavirus spike peptide pools or control peptides (ViraFEST assay). These TCRs' antigens remain unknown. The Oncomine TCR Beta short-read assay generated sequence data from the DNA of cultured CD4+ T cells. Via MiXCR, TCRdb re-called the PCR reads, giving one row per CDR3 protein. The sample records around 8,400 distinct CDR3 sequences, 61% being singletons. The specimen sequenced was CD4+ T cells from blood, cultured in vitro. The source is a human donor who had recovered from COVID-19.

The V gene is TRBV10-2, the J gene TRBJ1-5; D is unclear. Trimming took off 7 bases at V and 7 bases at J, with 14 bases between the two ends. The CDR3 contains 13 residues. CDR1 is WSHSY, CDR2 SAAADI, per germline. CDR3 region: CASTEGARQPQHF. The CDR3 DNA reads TGCGCCAGCACAGAAGGAGCACGCCAGCCCCAGCATTTT.

The chain uses TRBV19 and TRBJ2-7; TRBD2 might be the D (5 bases). Germline assignment: CDR1 LNHDA and CDR2 SQIVND (reference sequence). The CDR3 consists of 13 residues. V was trimmed by 1 base and J by 6 bases, leaving 10 bases between them. The CDR3 DNA sequence: TGTGCCAGTAGTATAGGACCGGCGGGCGAGCAGTACTTC. This codes for CASSIGPAGEQYF.

The chain couples TRBV20-1 to TRBJ2-3; D assignment may be TRBD1 or TRBD2 (5 bases each). The CDR3 has 15 residues. V was clipped by 0 bases and J by 5 bases, with 15 bases between them. Germline-derived CDR1 and CDR2 are DFQATT and SNEGSKA (reference sequence). Here the CDR3 reads CSARDTGEGIDTQYF. In DNA form, the CDR3 reads TGCAGTGCTAGAGATACTGGAGAGGGGATAGATACGCAGTATTTT.

V is TRBV20-1 and J is TRBJ2-5; the match to TRBD2 covers 14 bases. V lost 1 base to trimming and J lost 4 bases; unmatched junction nucleotides: 5. The germline V gene encodes CDR1 DFQATT and CDR2 SNEGSKA (reference sequence). The CDR3 loop spans 16 amino acids. CDR3 DNA: TGCAGTGCTAGAGGGACTAGCGGGAGGTTCGTAGAGACCCAGTACTTC. Its protein is CSARGTSGRFVETQYF.

The CDR3 region is CAISQGTGGNYGYTF. CDR3 coding DNA: TGTGCCATCAGCCAAGGGACAGGAGGCAACTATGGCTACACCTTC. This chain connects TRBV10-3 to TRBJ1-2; 8 bases agree with TRBD1. The germline CDR1 and CDR2 sequences are ENHRY and SYGVKD. This CDR3 spans 15 amino acids. V lost 6 bases and J lost 2; bases outside the gene matches: 8.

The chain links TRBV7-2 to TRBJ2-3; D is perhaps TRBD2 (6 bases). Germline CDR1 SGHTA, CDR2 FQGNSA. The CDR3 spans 16 residues. Trimming removed 2 bases at V and 0 bases at J, with 12 bases between. CDR3 bases: TGTGCCAGCAGCTTACAGGCTAGCGTTAGCACAGATACGCAGTATTTT. Amino acids: CASSLQASVSTDTQYF.

This chain connects TRBV19 to TRBJ1-2; no clear D gene. V was clipped by 10 bases and J by 4 bases, with 10 bases between them. The CDR3 is 11 amino acids. CDR1 is LNHDA and CDR2 is SQIVND in the germline V gene (reference sequence). The CDR3 DNA follows: TGTGCCACCACAACTACCTATGGCTACACCTTC. It translates to CATTTTYGYTF.

This CDR3 is CASSLLDRTSYGYTF. The CDR3 DNA sequence: TGTGCCAGCAGCCTCCTTGACAGGACCTCCTATGGCTACACCTTC. The V gene is TRBV7-9, the J gene TRBJ1-2; D is perhaps TRBD1 (6 bases). CDR3 size: 15 residues. Germline V gene data show CDR1 as SEHNR and CDR2 as FQNEAQ (reference sequence). The germline V and J ends were trimmed by 5 bases and 4 bases, with 17 bases remaining between them. Full variable domain (missing parts from reference TRBV7-9 and TRBJ1-2): DTGVSQNPRHKITKRGQNVTFRCDPISEHNRLYWYRQTLGQGPEFLTYFQNEAQLEKSRLLSDRFSAERPKGSFSTLEIQRTEQGDSAMYLCASSLLDRTSYGYTFGSGTRLTVV.

This sequence joins TRBV12-3 or TRBV12-4 and TRBJ1-2; the match to TRBD1 covers 8 bases. There are 12 residues in the CDR3. V lost 1 base, J lost 8 bases, and 0 bases stayed unmatched. CDR3 coding DNA: TGTGCCAGCAGTTTAGGGACAGGGGGCTACACCTTC. Encoded protein: CASSLGTGGYTF.

This chain connects TRBV7-9 to TRBJ2-1; 9 bases match TRBD2. V dropped 8 bases and J dropped 8; count of bases not matched to a gene: 16. In germline, CDR1 is SEHNR, CDR2 FQNEAQ (reference sequence). The CDR3 contains 16 residues. CDR3 sequence: CASLRASGTGAHEQFF. In nucleotides, the CDR3 is TGTGCCAGCCTTCGTGCTAGCGGGACTGGGGCCCATGAGCAGTTCTTC.

CDR3 DNA: TGCAGTGCTAGAGATAATGGGGTTACTGAAGCTTTCTTT. Residues: CSARDNGVTEAFF. The V and J genes are TRBV20-1 and TRBJ1-1; D remains unclear. V lost 0 bases, J lost 5 bases, and 10 bases lay in between. CDR1 is DFQATT and CDR2 is SNEGSKA in the germline V gene (reference sequence). The CDR3 is made up of 13 amino acids.

The V call is TRBV20-1, the J call TRBJ2-5; 9 positions match TRBD1. Germline V gene data show CDR1 as DFQATT and CDR2 as SNEGSKA (reference sequence). The J segment lost 4 bases and the V segment lost 5 bases, leaving 11 bases of the junction unmatched. CDR3 size: 15 residues. CDR3 amino acids: CSAERGTGGGETQYF. CDR3 coding DNA: TGCAGTGCTGAGAGGGGTACAGGGGGCGGAGAGACCCAGTACTTC.

The chain couples TRBV15 to TRBJ1-4; 8 positions match TRBD1. The CDR3 consists of 15 residues. Germline assignment: CDR1 LNHNV and CDR2 YYDKDF (reference sequence). V dropped 0 bases and J dropped 7; count of bases not matched to a gene: 4. The CDR3 protein is CATSRDRGLGEKLFF. CDR3 DNA: TGTGCCACCAGCAGAGACAGGGGGCTCGGTGAAAAACTGTTTTTT.

The rearrangement links TRBV19 to TRBJ1-1; unclear D gene. The CDR3 loop spans 17 amino acids. Per germline, CDR1 LNHDA and CDR2 SQIVND (reference sequence). V was trimmed by 3 bases and J by 1 base, leaving 18 bases between them. CDR3 in amino acids: CASSMGGRWVPNTEAFF. In nucleotides, the CDR3 is TGTGCCAGTAGTATGGGTGGTCGTTGGGTACCGAACACTGAAGCTTTCTTT. Full variable domain (rest looked up from reference TRBV19 and TRBJ1-1): DGGITQSPKYLFRKEGQNVTLSCEQNLNHDAMYWYRQDPGQGLRLIYYSQIVNDFQKGDIAEGYSVSREKKESFPLTVTSAQKNPTAFYLCASSMGGRWVPNTEAFFGQGTRLTVV.

The chain joins TRBV6-1 to TRBJ2-3; 13 nucleotides agree with TRBD2. J gave up 2 bases and V 6 bases, and 5 bases lay outside the gene matches. The CDR3 totals 16 residues. From germline, CDR1 is MNHNS and CDR2 SASEGT. In nucleotides, the CDR3 is TGTGCCAGCAGAGGACTAGCGGGAGTTCTCACAGATACGCAGTATTTT. Amino acid sequence: CASRGLAGVLTDTQYF.

This chain links TRBV6-2 or TRBV6-3 with TRBJ1-2, with 9 bases that match TRBD1. The ends lost 5 bases at V and 4 bases at J; junction bases unmatched: 5. The CDR3 loop spans 14 amino acids. CDR1 and CDR2 (germline): MNHEY, SVGEGT. CDR3 nucleotides: TGTGCCAGCAGTAGCACAGGGGGCGGCTATGGCTACACCTTC. It translates to CASSSTGGGYGYTF.

The CDR3 DNA follows: TGTGCCAGCAGCTTTAGTGTTAGCACAGATACGCAGTATTTT. Protein product: CASSFSVSTDTQYF. This chain connects TRBV7-2 to TRBJ2-3; D unclear. The V gene lost 3 bases and the J gene lost 0 bases, with 7 bases spanning the gap. The CDR3 is 14 amino acids. Germline V CDR1 and CDR2: SGHTA, FQGNSA. Looking up the rest from reference TRBV7-2 and TRBJ2-3 gives the full variable domain: GAGVSQSPSNKVTEKGKDVELRCDPISGHTALYWYRQSLGQGLEFLIYFQGNSAPDKSGLPSDRFSAERTGGSVSTLTIQRTQQEDSAVYLCASSFSVSTDTQYFGPGTRLTVL.

This clonotype was recorded only once. The V call is TRBV27, the J call TRBJ2-3; D unclear. Germline CDR1 is MNHEY and CDR2 is SMNVEV (reference sequence). CDR3 length: 16 amino acids. The ends were cut back, 5 bases at V and 0 bases at J, with 15 bases in the middle. The DNA for the CDR3 is TGTGCCAGCAGTCCCCAATCGATTCCTAGCACAGATACGCAGTATTTT. Its translation: CASSPQSIPSTDTQYF.

The table lists this clonotype with a few counts. The chain is built from TRBV6-1 and TRBJ1-6; 9 nucleotides line up with TRBD1. Germline-derived CDR1 and CDR2 are MNHNS and SASEGT. The CDR3 length is 14 residues. V dropped 6 bases and J dropped 9; count of bases not matched to a gene: 6. CDR3 DNA sequence: TGTGCCAGCAGCCCACAGGGGGCCGGTTCACCCCTCCACTTT. Protein sequence: CASSPQGAGSPLHF.

J is TRBJ1-2 and V is TRBV19; 9 bases are a match to TRBD1. Trimming took 5 bases from V and 6 from J; bases not matched to a gene: 16. CDR1 and CDR2 (germline): LNHDA, SQIVND (reference sequence). The CDR3 extends over 17 amino acids. The DNA of the CDR3 is TGTGCCAGTAGTGGGGACCGGGACAGGGACGGGCGTCATGGCTACACCTTC. Translation: CASSGDRDRDGRHGYTF.

This clonotype was counted a few times. J is TRBJ2-2 and V is TRBV20-1; D is unresolved. CDR1 and CDR2 (germline): DFQATT, SNEGSKA (reference sequence). This CDR3 has 14 amino acids. V dropped 1 base and J dropped 6 bases, with 12 bases sitting between them. CDR3 bases: TGCAGTGCTAGAGTGACCGCTCGGGCCGGGGAGCTGTTTTTT. The encoded protein is CSARVTARAGELFF.